This T cell receptor (beta chain) was retrieved from a study of metastatic and nonmetastatic thyroid tumors. Study-wide findings and caveats: Benign nodules reportedly had significantly lower TCR beta diversity than malignant thyroid tumors in blood and tumor.

Every patient was untreated before thyroid surgery. To note about this clone: What it binds is not known.

TCRdb recomputed clones from the PCR reads via MiXCR. The repertoire holds around 25,000 clones, with more than 25% as singletons. The CDR3 spans 12 residues. V gave up 2 bases and J gave up 4 bases, with 6 bases separating them. Germline assignment: CDR1 MRHNA and CDR2 SNTAGT. Specimen: blood. The J gene is TRBJ2-7, the V gene TRBV6-4, with D unclear. The sequence was obtained from a female donor with papillary thyroid cancer or a benign thyroid nodule (not recorded which). Some clones in this sample may be carry-over from other donors' samples. In nucleotides, the CDR3 is TGTGCCAGCAGTGACCGCAGTTACGAGCAGTACTTC. It is translated as CASSDRSYEQYF.